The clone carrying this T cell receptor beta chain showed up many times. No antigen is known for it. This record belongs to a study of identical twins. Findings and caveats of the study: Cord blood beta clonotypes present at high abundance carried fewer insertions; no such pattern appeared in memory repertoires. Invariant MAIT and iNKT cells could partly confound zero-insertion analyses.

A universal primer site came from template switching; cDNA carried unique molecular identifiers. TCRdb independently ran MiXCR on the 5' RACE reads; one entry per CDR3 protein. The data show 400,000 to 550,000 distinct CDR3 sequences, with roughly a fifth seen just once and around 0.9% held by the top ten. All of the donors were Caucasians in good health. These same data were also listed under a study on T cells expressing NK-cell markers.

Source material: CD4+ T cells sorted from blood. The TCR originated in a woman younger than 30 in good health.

CDR3 nucleotides: TGTGCCAGCCGGGCTCAGGGGATATGGGACACTGAAGCTTTCTTT. Encoded protein: CASRAQGIWDTEAFF. The V and J genes are TRBV27 and TRBJ1-1, with D possibly being TRBD1 (6 bases). Germline V gene data show CDR1 as MNHEY and CDR2 as SMNVEV (reference sequence). V lost 8 bases to trimming and J lost 3 bases, with 19 bases between them. CDR3 length equals 15 residues.